A selection of T cell receptor beta chains follows, all from one sample in a study of cytomegalovirus exposure and HLA in healthy donors. Only in-frame clones appear in the TCRdb table, and some are missing; sequencing was by immunoSEQ multiplex PCR. The table has roughly 220,000 clones, 75% to 95% seen once. Sequenced: PBMCs. Source of these receptors: a woman between 18 and 29 years old in good health and CMV-seronegative. Each CDR3 is given with its conserved first and last residue. A D gene is named only where the DNA matches it firmly. Clone size appears in some rows only: once, few, many, or a class for an expanded clone.

d_call,clone_size,v_call,j_call,cdr3_nt,cdr3_aa
TRBD2,once,TRBV7-9,TRBJ2-1,TGTGCCAGAGGGACTAGCGGCGTCAATGAGCAGTTCTTC,CARGTSGVNEQFF
.,.,TRBV6-4,TRBJ1-2,TGTGCCAGCAGTGACTCGTCGACCGGCGGCTATGGCTACACCTTC,CASSDSSTGGYGYTF
.,.,TRBV27,TRBJ1-2,TGTGCCAGCAGTTTCGATGTCAGGGGCTATGGCTACACCTTC,CASSFDVRGYGYTF
TRBD2,.,TRBV5-1,TRBJ2-2,TGCGCCTCGGGACTAGCGGGAAACACCGGGGAGCTGTTTTTT,CASGLAGNTGELFF
.,.,TRBV7-9,TRBJ2-1,TGTGCCAGCAGCCCGGGACACCACTCCTACAATGAGCAGTTCTTC,CASSPGHHSYNEQFF
.,.,TRBV14,TRBJ2-7,TGTGCCAGCAGCCAGAGCGGGTCCTACGAGCAGTACTTC,CASSQSGSYEQYF
.,.,TRBV5-6,TRBJ1-1,TGTGCCAGCAGCTTGTCTGTCGGGAACATGAACACTGAAGCTTTCTTT,CASSLSVGNMNTEAFF
TRBD1,.,TRBV5-1,TRBJ2-3,TGCGCCAGCAGCAAACTGGACAGGGGCCCCGAACTGGATACGCAGTATTTT,CASSKLDRGPELDTQYF
.,.,TRBV5-6,TRBJ2-1,TGTGCCAGCAGCGCCCAGTTACAGGGCCTCTCCTACAATGAGCAGTTCTTC,CASSAQLQGLSYNEQFF
.,once,TRBV10-3,TRBJ2-6,TGTGCCATCAGTGTCGTTCCGGGAGGGGCCAACGTCCTGACTTTC,CAISVVPGGANVLTF
.,.,TRBV7-2,TRBJ2-7,TGTGCCAGCAGCTTAGGGGCAGGGAGGAGCTCCTACGAGCAGTACTTC,CASSLGAGRSSYEQYF
.,.,TRBV6-5,TRBJ2-5,TGTGCCAGCAGGGAAACAGGGAAAGAGACCCAGTACTTC,CASRETGKETQYF
TRBD2,.,TRBV28,TRBJ2-7,TGTGCCAGCAGTTTAATCGCGGGAGAGTATATCTACGAGCAGTACTTC,CASSLIAGEYIYEQYF
.,.,TRBV2,TRBJ1-1,TGTGCCAGCAGTGAACGGAGATTGCGTAACACTGAAGCTTTCTTT,CASSERRLRNTEAFF
.,few,TRBV30,TRBJ2-7,TGTGCCTGGAGTTCGGGGCGAGGTAGCGGAAACTACGAGCAGTACTTC,CAWSSGRGSGNYEQYF
TRBD1,.,TRBV19,TRBJ2-2,TGTGCCAGTAGTATTCCACCCACCGACAGGGGGCTACTTGACACCGGGGAGCTGTTTTTT,CASSIPPTDRGLLDTGELFF
.,once,TRBV19,TRBJ1-1,TGTGCCAGTAGTATACAGGCCACAATCGGCAACACTGAAGCTTTCTTT,CASSIQATIGNTEAFF
TRBD2,.,TRBV11-2,TRBJ2-3,TGTGCCAGCAGCCCGGGACTAGCGGGAGCTACAGATACGCAGTATTTT,CASSPGLAGATDTQYF